Given below is one T cell receptor beta chain in context. This clonotype appeared a few times. The specificity of this receptor is unknown. This sequence may be a read error, since a much larger clone differs from it by one base. The entry originates in a study of neurological immune-mediated disorders (dated by TCRdb to about 2019). As for the study more broadly: Peripheral blood TCR-beta repertoires from patients with HTLV-I-associated myelopathy (HAM/TSP), patients with multiple sclerosis, and healthy controls were compared in the study using UMI-based sequencing. The approximately 98 TCR-beta libraries included longitudinal samples, technical triplicates and paired sorted CD4+ and CD8+ T-cell subsets alongside PBMC samples. Of the 65 to 70 subjects in the cohort, some 15 were HAM/TSP patients, around 35 were multiple sclerosis patients, and about 20 were healthy controls. Study-level results and caveats: TCR clonal expansion was greatest in HAM/TSP patients and smallest in MS patients, who ranked below even healthy controls. No identical CDR3 amino acid sequences were found to be shared among expanded clones across subjects, suggesting that TCR-beta repertoires were private in all groups.

cDNA was synthesized by template-switch 5'RACE using a primer with a 10-nucleotide random unique molecular identifier that tagged each TCR transcript. Every sequencing run covered 15-18 subjects and yielded more than 200 million TCR-beta sequences. The RNeasy kit was used to extract total RNA. TCR-beta VDJ regions were amplified with primers for the TCR constant region and the 5'RACE anchor, using the KAPA Real-time Library Amplification kit. A first PCR added sample indexes and Illumina adaptors, after which a second PCR increased the library yield. After purification with Ampure beads, the TCR product of roughly 650 bp was size-selected on a 2% E-gel SizeSelection system. Library quality was checked on a Bioanalyzer, concentration was measured with Qubit, and libraries were quantified with the Kapa Library Quantification kit before pooling. An Illumina HiSeq 2500 was used to sequence the libraries paired-end at 2 x 150 bp. To increase sequence diversity, roughly 24-32% phiX was spiked into each library pool. Per the source publication's procedure: The quality-filtered reads were processed with the UMI-based MiGEC pipeline, whose error correction step removed more than 85% of the raw TCR sequences. IMGT germline references were used for alignment of VDJ genes, and clonotypes were defined by a unique CDR3 amino acid sequence together with V-J genes. Clonal expansion, Shannon diversity and CDR3 relatedness (CalcPairwiseDistances, ClusterSamples) were evaluated with VDJtools, and phylogenetic trees were built with CLCbio workbench. Expanded clones were defined as having at least 8 unique UMIs, based on coefficient-of-variation modelling across technical triplicates. TCRdb redid the processing of the public reads, applying fastp at Q25 and MiXCR, and retained in-frame beta chains. Every entry covers one CDR3 protein and lists the most common genes and DNA from its rows. The V and J calls were determined by TCRdb, not by the authors. This sample is represented by roughly 50,000 distinct CDR3 sequences; about 25% of them were singletons. The ten largest make up more than 20% of the sample.

Its CDR3 holds 15 amino acids, cysteine through phenylalanine. Only the CDR3 region is kept as DNA, spanning 45 bases read in frame from base 1. The germline V gene yields SGDLS for CDR1 and YYNGEE for CDR2. The healthy controls were volunteers from a blood bank in Maryland, USA. For the unsorted PBMC libraries, 2 million PBMCs were stored in RNAlater at -80 degrees C until RNA extraction and were used to generate the libraries. Peripheral blood was subjected to Ficoll-Hypaque density gradient centrifugation to isolate PBMCs, which were then cryopreserved in liquid nitrogen. The TCR comes from a woman between 65 and 79 years old in good health. Sequences were obtained from PBMCs. This chain joins TRBV9 to TRBJ1-2; no D gene is confidently identified. The bases are TGTGCCAACAGCGAGAGCCTCGGCGTGGCCTATGGCTACACCTTC. Translated, it gives CANSESLGVAYGYTF.